Each of the 4 T cell receptor beta chains below was sequenced from the same sample in a study of T-cell reconstitution after alpha-beta-depleted transplantation in children. During its preparation, the TCRbeta library received unique molecular identifiers. TCRdb re-derived calls from the PCR reads in MiXCR, one entry per CDR3 protein. The sample yields roughly 610,000 distinct CDR3 sequences, approximately 10% seen once. Sequences were derived from PBMCs from the stem cell graft donor, sampled from the stem cell graft. All receptors derive from a human donor who donated a stem cell graft to a child with acute myeloid leukemia.

This chain links TRBV29-1 with TRBJ2-7; possibly TRBD1 for D (5 bases). Germline V gene sequence: CDR1 SQVTM, CDR2 ANQGSEA. CDR3 length: 13 residues. Trimming stripped 6 bases from V and 1 base from J, with 13 bases between. For the CDR3, the DNA is TGCAGCGTCCGTCCGACAGTTTCCTACGAGCAGTACTTC. Amino acid sequence: CSVRPTVSYEQYF.

This clonotype was seen at least ten times. CDR3 sequence reads: CSVEGEDPNTEAFF. CDR3 sequence (DNA): TGCAGCGTTGAGGGGGAGGACCCTAACACTGAAGCTTTCTTT. V usage is TRBV29-1 and J usage is TRBJ1-1; maybe TRBD1 (5 bases). Per germline, CDR1 SQVTM and CDR2 ANQGSEA. This CDR3 comprises 14 residues. V was shortened by 3 bases and J by 2 bases, with 13 bases between the two germline ends.

The rearrangement joins TRBV7-2 to TRBJ1-5; tentatively, D is TRBD1 (6 bases). Per the germline V gene, CDR1 is SGHTA and CDR2 is FQGNSA. There are 16 residues in the CDR3. Trimming stripped 1 base from V and 2 bases from J, with 12 bases between. CDR3 sequence reads: CASSLVSGAGNQPQHF. As DNA, the CDR3 is TGTGCCAGCAGCTTAGTGTCGGGGGCTGGCAATCAGCCCCAGCATTTT. Full variable domain (rest looked up from reference TRBV7-2 and TRBJ1-5): GAGVSQSPSNKVTEKGKDVELRCDPISGHTALYWYRQSLGQGLEFLIYFQGNSAPDKSGLPSDRFSAERTGGSVSTLTIQRTQQEDSAVYLCASSLVSGAGNQPQHFGDGTRLSIL.

This rearrangement joins TRBV5-1 to TRBJ2-3; 11 nucleotides match TRBD2. This CDR3 is 18 amino acids long. With V trimmed by 3 bases and J by 0 bases, 9 bases remained unmatched. Germline CDR1 and CDR2: SGHRS and YFSETQ. The CDR3 region has the DNA TGCGCCAGCAGCTACCGTTCCGGGACTAGCGGAAGCACAGATACGCAGTATTTT. It encodes CASSYRSGTSGSTDTQYF.